Each of the 3 T cell receptor beta chains below was sequenced from the same sample in a study of chemoradiotherapy in HPV16-positive cancers. The repertoire was sequenced with immunoSEQ multiplex PCR; TCRdb's copy has only in-frame clones and lacks some. The sample includes 13,000 or so clones, about two thirds of them seen just once. This specimen was collected from a patient who underwent chemoradiotherapy. These receptors were obtained from a human donor with HPV-associated anogenital cancer.

The chain combines TRBV10-3 with TRBJ1-2; the match to TRBD1 covers 8 bases. Germline CDR1 reads ENHRY; CDR2 reads SYGVKD. After removal of 11 bases from V and 13 bases from J, the junction contained 24 bases not matched to a gene. The CDR3 length is 15 residues. In DNA, the CDR3 is TGTGCCTCAAGAGTGGAGGGCGACAGGGGAAGGGAGTCCACCTTC. Translation: CASRVEGDRGRESTF.

This chain uses TRBV6-6 with TRBJ2-5, with 7 bases matching TRBD2. CDR1 is MNHNY, CDR2 SVGAGI, per germline (reference sequence). V lost 5 bases and J lost 3; bases outside the gene matches: 9. This CDR3 region has 15 residues. CDR3 nucleotides: TGTGCCAGCAGTCAAGGTCGGGGGGAGAAAGAGACCCAGTACTTC. This translates into CASSQGRGEKETQYF.

The chain combines TRBV7-9 with TRBJ2-1, with 9 positions matching TRBD2. The CDR3 spans 18 residues. V was clipped by 2 bases and J by 4 bases; unmatched bases: 12. Germline lookup yields CDR1 SEHNR and CDR2 FQNEAQ (reference sequence). The CDR3 region is CASSLSPVRGGRYNEQFF. The CDR3 bases are TGTGCCAGCAGCTTAAGCCCGGTGCGGGGGGGTAGGTACAATGAGCAGTTCTTC.